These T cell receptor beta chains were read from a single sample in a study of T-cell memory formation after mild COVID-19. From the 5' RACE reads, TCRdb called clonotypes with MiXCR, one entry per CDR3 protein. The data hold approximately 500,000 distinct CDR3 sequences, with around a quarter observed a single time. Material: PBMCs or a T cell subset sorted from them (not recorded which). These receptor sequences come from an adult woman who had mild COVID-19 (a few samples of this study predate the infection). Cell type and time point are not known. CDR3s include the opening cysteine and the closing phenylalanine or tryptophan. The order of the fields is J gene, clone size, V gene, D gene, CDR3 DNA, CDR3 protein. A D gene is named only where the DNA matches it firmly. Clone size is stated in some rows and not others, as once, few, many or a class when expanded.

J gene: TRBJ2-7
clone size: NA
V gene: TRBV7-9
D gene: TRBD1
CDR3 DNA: TGTGCCAGCAGCTTAGGACCCTCGAGGGACAGGCCACCCTACGAGCAGTACTTC
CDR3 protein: CASSLGPSRDRPPYEQYF

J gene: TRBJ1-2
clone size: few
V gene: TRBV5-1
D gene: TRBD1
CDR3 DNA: TGCGCCAGCAGCGGAACGTGGACAGGAGCGGAACTAACCGCCTTC
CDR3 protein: CASSGTWTGAELTAF

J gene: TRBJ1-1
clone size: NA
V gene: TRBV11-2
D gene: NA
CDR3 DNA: TGTGCCAGCAGCTTAGTCAGGGGCGGAGGGAACACTGAAGCTTTCTTT
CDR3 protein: CASSLVRGGGNTEAFF

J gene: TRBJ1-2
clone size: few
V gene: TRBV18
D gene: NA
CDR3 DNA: TGTGCCAGCTCACCAGGGACGAGGGATGGCTACACCTTC
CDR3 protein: CASSPGTRDGYTF

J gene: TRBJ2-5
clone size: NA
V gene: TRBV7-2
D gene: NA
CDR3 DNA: TGTGCCAGCAGCCCGACCGGGACTTCGATCCAAGAGACCCAGTACTTC
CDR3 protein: CASSPTGTSIQETQYF

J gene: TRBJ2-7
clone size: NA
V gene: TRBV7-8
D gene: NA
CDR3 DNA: TGTGCCAGCAGCCCCACGCACTACGAGCAGTACTTC
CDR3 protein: CASSPTHYEQYF

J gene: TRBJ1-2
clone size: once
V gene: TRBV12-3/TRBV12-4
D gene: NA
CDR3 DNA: TGTGCCAGCAGTCCGGGTCTGGGGTATGGCTACACCTTC
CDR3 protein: CASSPGLGYGYTF

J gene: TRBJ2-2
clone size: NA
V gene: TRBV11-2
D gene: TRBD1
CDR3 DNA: TGTGCCAGCAGCTTAAGGCCGGACAGGGTCAACACCGGGGAGCTGTTTTTT
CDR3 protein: CASSLRPDRVNTGELFF

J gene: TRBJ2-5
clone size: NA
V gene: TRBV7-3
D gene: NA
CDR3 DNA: TGTGCCAGCAGCTTCCACAAGGGAGAGACCCAGTACTTC
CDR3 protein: CASSFHKGETQYF

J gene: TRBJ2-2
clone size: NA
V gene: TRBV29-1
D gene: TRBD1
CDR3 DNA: TGCAGCGCCTCAGGACAGGGAAAGGGGTACGGGGTCACCGGTGAGCTGTTTTTT
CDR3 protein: CSASGQGKGYGVTGELFF

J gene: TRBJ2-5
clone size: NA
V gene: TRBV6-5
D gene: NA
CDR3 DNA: TGTGCCAGCAGTTACGGGTTGAGGCCAGAAGAGACCCAGTACTTC
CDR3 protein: CASSYGLRPEETQYF

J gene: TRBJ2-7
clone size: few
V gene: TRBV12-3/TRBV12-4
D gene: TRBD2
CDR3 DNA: TGTGCCAGCAGTTTCGGGGGGGCCCGCACCTACGAGCAGTACTTC
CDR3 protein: CASSFGGARTYEQYF

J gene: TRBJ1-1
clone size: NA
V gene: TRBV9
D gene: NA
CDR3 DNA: TGTGCCAGCAGCGGTACAGGTACTGAAGCTTTCTTT
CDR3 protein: CASSGTGTEAFF

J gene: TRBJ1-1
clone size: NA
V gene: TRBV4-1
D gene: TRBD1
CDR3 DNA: TGCGCCAGCAGCCAAGCTCCGACAGGGGGGGACACTGAAGCTTTCTTT
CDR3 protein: CASSQAPTGGDTEAFF

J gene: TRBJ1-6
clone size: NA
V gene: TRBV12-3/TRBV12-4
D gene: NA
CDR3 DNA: TGTGCCAGCAGTTTACGGGCAGGGGATTCACCCCTCCACTTT
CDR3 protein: CASSLRAGDSPLHF

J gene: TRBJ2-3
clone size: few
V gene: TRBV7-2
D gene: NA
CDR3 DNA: TGTGCCAGCAGCAAAGGAAAAGGAGGTAGAGATACGCAGTATTTT
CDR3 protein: CASSKGKGGRDTQYF

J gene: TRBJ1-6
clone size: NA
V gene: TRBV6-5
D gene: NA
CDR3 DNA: TGTGCCAGCAGTCCTCGGGGGGTTCGGGGCCCCTATAATTCACCCCTCCACTTT
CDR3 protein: CASSPRGVRGPYNSPLHF

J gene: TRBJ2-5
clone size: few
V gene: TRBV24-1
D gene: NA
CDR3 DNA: TGTGCCACCAGTGATCCCGTAGGGGGTCGAGAGACCCAGTACTTC
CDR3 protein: CATSDPVGGRETQYF

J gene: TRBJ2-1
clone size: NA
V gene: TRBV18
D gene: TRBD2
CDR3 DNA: TGTGCCAGCTCACCCAACGTGGCGGGAGCGGTCAATGAGCAGTTCTTC
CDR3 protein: CASSPNVAGAVNEQFF

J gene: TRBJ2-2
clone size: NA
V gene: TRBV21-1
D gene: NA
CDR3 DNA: TGTGCCAGCAGCAAAATTTGGGACATAAAAGTCACCGGGGAGCTGTTTTTT
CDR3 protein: CASSKIWDIKVTGELFF

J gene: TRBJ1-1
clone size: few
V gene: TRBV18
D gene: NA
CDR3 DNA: TGTGCCAGCTCACCACAGGGGATGAACACTGAAGCTTTCTTT
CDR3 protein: CASSPQGMNTEAFF

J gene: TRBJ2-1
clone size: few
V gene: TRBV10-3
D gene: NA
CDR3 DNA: TGTGCCATCAGTGAAGGGGACCGCAATGAGCAGTTCTTC
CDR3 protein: CAISEGDRNEQFF

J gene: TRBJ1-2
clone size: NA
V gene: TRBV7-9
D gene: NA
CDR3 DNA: TGTGCCAGCAGCCCAGGACCGTCCTATGGCTACACCTTC
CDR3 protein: CASSPGPSYGYTF

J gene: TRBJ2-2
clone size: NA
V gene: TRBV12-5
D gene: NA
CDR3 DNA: TGTGCTAGTGGTTGGGCCCGGGAGCTGTTTTTT
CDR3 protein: CASGWARELFF

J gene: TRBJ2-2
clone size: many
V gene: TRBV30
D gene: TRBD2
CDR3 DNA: TGTGCCTGGAAGTTCGCGGGAGACACCGGGGAGCTGTTTTTT
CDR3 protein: CAWKFAGDTGELFF

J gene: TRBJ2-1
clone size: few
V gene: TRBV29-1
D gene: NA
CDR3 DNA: TGCAGCGTTGAAGAACAGGCGAGCTCCTACAATGAGCAGTTCTTC
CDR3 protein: CSVEEQASSYNEQFF

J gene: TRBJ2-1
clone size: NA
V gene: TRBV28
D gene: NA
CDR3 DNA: TGTGCCAGCAGTTACCGGGCTCGGGGGCACAATGAGCAGTTCTTC
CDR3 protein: CASSYRARGHNEQFF

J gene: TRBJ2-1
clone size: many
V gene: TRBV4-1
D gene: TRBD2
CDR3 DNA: TGCGCCAGCAGCCAAGATCCGGGGGGATGGAAATTCTTC
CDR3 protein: CASSQDPGGWKFF

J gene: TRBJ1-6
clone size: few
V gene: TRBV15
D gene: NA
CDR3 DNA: TGTGCCACCAGCAGAGATCCCCAGAGCTCCTATAATTCACCCCTCCACTTT
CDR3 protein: CATSRDPQSSYNSPLHF

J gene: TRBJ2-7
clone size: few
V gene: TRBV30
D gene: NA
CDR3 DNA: TGTGCCTGGAGTGTATCGGGGAACTACGAGCAGTACTTC
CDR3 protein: CAWSVSGNYEQYF

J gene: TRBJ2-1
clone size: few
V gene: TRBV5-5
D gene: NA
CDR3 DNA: TGTGCCAGCAGCCGATGGGGGTCCAATGAGCAGTTCTTC
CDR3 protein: CASSRWGSNEQFF